This passage covers 25 T cell receptor beta chains from one sample sequenced in a study of T cell responses to AZD1222 COVID-19 vaccine. Sequencing used immunoSEQ multiplex PCR; TCRdb keeps in-frame clones, though not all of them. The sample has 140,000 or so clones, 80% to 95% seen once. The specimen comprised peripheral blood, sampled 28 days after the second AZD1222 dose. Source of these receptors: an adult who received the AZD1222 COVID-19 vaccine.

The chain combines TRBV7-3 with TRBJ1-6; D not certain. Per germline, CDR1 SGHTA and CDR2 FQGTGA. There are 14 residues in the CDR3. V lost 4 bases and J 4 bases, leaving 8 bases between the germline ends. The CDR3 region is CASSYWGYNSPLHF. For the CDR3, the DNA is TGTGCCAGCAGCTACTGGGGATATAATTCACCCCTCCACTTT. Complete variable domain (other parts from reference TRBV7-3 and TRBJ1-6): GAGVSQTPSNKVTEKGKYVELRCDPISGHTALYWYRQSLGQGPEFLIYFQGTGAADDSGLPNDRFFAVRPEGSVSTLKIQRTERGDSAVYLCASSYWGYNSPLHFGNGTRLTVT.

V usage is TRBV12-3 or TRBV12-4 and J usage is TRBJ1-3; unclear D gene. The CDR3 loop spans 13 amino acids. The V end lost 4 bases, the J end lost 0 bases, and 4 bases lay between the germline ends. The CDR3 protein is CASSSGSGNTIYF. The CDR3 nucleotides read TGTGCCAGCAGTTCTGGCTCTGGAAACACCATATATTTT.

V and J are TRBV5-4 and TRBJ2-2; 7 bases are a match to TRBD1. The trim removed 7 bases at V and 0 bases at J, leaving 9 bases unmatched. Germline CDR1 is SGHNT and CDR2 is YYREEE (reference sequence). The CDR3 consists of 16 residues. CDR3 nucleotide sequence: TGTGCCAGCCACAAAGGGGGCGGGTCGAACACCGGGGAGCTGTTTTTT. Translating it yields CASHKGGGSNTGELFF.

The J gene is TRBJ2-7, the V gene TRBV6-5; D possibly corresponds to TRBD1 (5 bases). The V gene's germline CDR1 is MNHEY and CDR2 SVGAGI. This CDR3 has 15 residues. Trimming left V 0 bases short and J 3 bases short, with 12 bases between. The DNA of the CDR3 is TGTGCCAGCAGTTACTCTGGCGGACACCTCTACGAGCAGTACTTC. This translates into CASSYSGGHLYEQYF.

This chain links TRBV11-3 with TRBJ2-2, with D maybe TRBD2 (7 bases). The CDR3 is 16 amino acids. V was shortened by 1 base and J by 8 bases, with 17 bases between the two germline ends. Germline CDR1 and CDR2: SGHNT and YENEEA. The chain's CDR3 is CASSLVAGARVGELFF. CDR3 nucleotides: TGTGCCAGCAGCTTAGTGGCGGGGGCCCGAGTAGGGGAGCTGTTTTTT.

The V and J genes are TRBV11-2 and TRBJ2-7; D may correspond to TRBD1 or TRBD2 (5 bases each). V gave up 6 bases and J gave up 1 base, with 16 bases separating them. Germline-derived CDR1 and CDR2 are SGHAT and FQNNGV. The CDR3 totals 15 residues. The CDR3 sequence: CASRIPVGESYEQYF. CDR3 in DNA: TGTGCCAGCAGGATCCCGGTAGGGGAGTCCTACGAGCAGTACTTC.

The CDR3 coding sequence is TGTGCCAGTAGTATAGGAGGGCCCGCCGAGCAGTACTTC. It is translated as CASSIGGPAEQYF. The chain couples TRBV19 to TRBJ2-7; a possible D gene is TRBD2 (5 bases). V was trimmed by 1 base and J by 6 bases, leaving 10 bases between them. The CDR3 extends over 13 amino acids. CDR1 and CDR2 (germline): LNHDA, SQIVND (reference sequence).

CDR3 loop: CASVLWTGRELFF. CDR3 DNA: TGTGCCAGCGTTCTTTGGACAGGCCGGGAGCTGTTTTTT. The chain employs TRBV6-5 and TRBJ2-2; 7 bases line up with TRBD1. Germline CDR1 MNHEY, CDR2 SVGAGI. The CDR3 loop spans 13 amino acids. V lost 8 bases, J lost 9 bases, and 9 bases stayed unmatched.

The chain links TRBV11-3 to TRBJ2-7; maybe TRBD2 (6 bases). Germline V gene lookup returns CDR1 SGHNT and CDR2 YENEEA. The CDR3 covers 13 residues. The ends were cut back, 3 bases at V and 4 bases at J, with 10 bases in the middle. CDR3 loop: CASSLRRAYEQYF. The CDR3 DNA sequence: TGTGCCAGCAGCTTGCGGAGGGCGTACGAGCAGTACTTC.

The rearrangement uses TRBV5-1 and TRBJ2-7; the match to TRBD1 covers 11 bases. Losses at the gene ends were 3 bases for V and 2 bases for J; bases not matched to a gene: 7. Germline lookup yields CDR1 SGHRS and CDR2 YFSETQ. The CDR3 is made up of 16 amino acids. The CDR3 reads CASSSYRDRGTYEQYF. The CDR3 DNA sequence: TGCGCCAGCAGCTCCTACCGGGACAGGGGGACCTACGAGCAGTACTTC.

V gene TRBV15 combines with J gene TRBJ1-2; D not certain. V was cut by 1 base and J by 3 bases, with 6 bases left in between. Germline V gene data show CDR1 as LNHNV and CDR2 as YYDKDF (reference sequence). The length of the CDR3 is 13 residues. As DNA, the CDR3 is TGTGCCACCAGCAGAGGAGTAGACTATGGCTACACCTTC. Translated: CATSRGVDYGYTF.

V gene TRBV23-1 combines with J gene TRBJ1-6, with D perhaps TRBD1 (5 bases). TRBV23-1 qualifies as an ORF whose function is uncertain. Trimming shortened V by 3 bases and J by 7 bases, and 10 bases separated the two germline ends. The CDR3 length is 14 residues. The CDR3 DNA reads TGCGCCAGCAGTCACGGGGGGAGGAATTCACCCCTCCACTTT. Protein product: CASSHGGRNSPLHF.

V usage is TRBV7-9 and J usage is TRBJ2-3; 7 bases are a match to TRBD2. Germline V gene lookup returns CDR1 SEHNR and CDR2 FQNEAQ (reference sequence). The CDR3 covers 15 residues. The junction had 8 bases not matched to a gene; V was cut back by 5 bases and J by 3 bases. CDR3 protein: CASSRGLGGTDTQYF. The DNA for the CDR3 is TGTGCCAGCAGCCGAGGCCTCGGGGGGACAGATACGCAGTATTTT.

This chain connects TRBV7-3 to TRBJ2-1; the match to TRBD2 covers 7 bases. Germline CDR1 SGHTA, CDR2 FQGTGA. The CDR3 has 15 amino acids. Germline trimming cut 5 bases from V and 9 bases from J; bases unmatched to any gene: 13. Here the CDR3 reads CASSPIGTTGGEQFF. CDR3 nucleotides: TGTGCCAGCAGCCCTATAGGGACTACCGGAGGTGAGCAGTTCTTC. The full variable domain, completed using reference TRBV7-3 and TRBJ2-1, is GAGVSQTPSNKVTEKGKYVELRCDPISGHTALYWYRQSLGQGPEFLIYFQGTGAADDSGLPNDRFFAVRPEGSVSTLKIQRTERGDSAVYLCASSPIGTTGGEQFFGPGTRLTVL.

V and J are TRBV6-2 or TRBV6-3 and TRBJ2-5; TRBD2 matches 7 bases. CDR1 MNHEY and CDR2 SVGEGT come from the germline V gene. Losses at the gene ends were 6 bases for V and 5 bases for J; bases not matched to a gene: 12. The CDR3 contains 15 residues. CDR3 nucleotides: TGTGCCAGCAGCCTTGGGGCGGGAGTTGTTGAGACCCAGTACTTC. Protein: CASSLGAGVVETQYF.

The chain has TRBV21-1 and TRBJ2-3. TRBV21-1 counts as a pseudogene. The CDR3 consists of 11 residues. CDR3 DNA: TGTGCCAGCAGCAATTCAGATACGCAGTATTTT. Translated: CASSNSDTQYF.

This sequence joins TRBV28 and TRBJ2-1, with TRBD2 matching over 8 bases. V lost 6 bases to trimming and J lost 4 bases; unmatched junction nucleotides: 5. Germline-derived CDR1 and CDR2 are MDHEN and SYDVKM. The CDR3 extends over 14 amino acids. CDR3 loop: CASRGREVYNEQFF. The CDR3 nucleotides are TGTGCCAGCAGAGGGCGGGAGGTTTACAATGAGCAGTTCTTC.

This chain links TRBV7-2 with TRBJ2-7; D might be TRBD1 (5 bases). This CDR3 has 14 amino acids. From germline, CDR1 is SGHTA and CDR2 FQGNSA. Trimming cost V 0 bases and J 4 bases, with 10 bases left between them. The CDR3 region has the DNA TGTGCCAGCAGCTTAGCTAGGGGCCCGTACGAGCAGTACTTC. Its translation: CASSLARGPYEQYF.

The CDR3 here is CASSFAYEQYF. CDR3 nucleotide sequence: TGTGCCAGCAGCTTCGCCTACGAGCAGTACTTC. The rearrangement uses TRBV7-9 and TRBJ2-7; D unclear. With 3 bases removed from V and 2 bases from J, the gap between germline ends came to 2 bases. The CDR3 sequence is 11 residues long. Germline V gives CDR1 SEHNR, CDR2 FQNEAQ (reference sequence).

The chain links TRBV7-6 to TRBJ2-5; unclear D gene. Germline V gene data show CDR1 as SGHVS and CDR2 as FNYEAQ. Trimming stripped 1 base from V and 1 base from J, with 4 bases between. This CDR3 has 13 residues. The CDR3 DNA reads as TGTGCCAGCAGCTTAGGTCCCCAAGAGACCCAGTACTTC. Its protein product is CASSLGPQETQYF.

On this clone: The junction differs from germline at one of its ends, possibly a read error. This chain joins TRBV7-6 and TRBJ1-6; D is uncertain. This CDR3 region has 16 residues. Germline V gene lookup returns CDR1 SGHVS and CDR2 FNYEAQ. The CDR3 coding sequence is TGTGCCAGCAGACTAGGGTCACGCTCCGATAATTCACCCCTCCACTTT. As protein: CASRLGSRSDNSPLHF.

The rearrangement uses TRBV27 and TRBJ2-3, with TRBD2 matching 7 bases. CDR3 length: 14 residues. J was trimmed by 5 bases and V by 2 bases; bases with no gene match: 4. Per the germline V gene, CDR1 is MNHEY and CDR2 is SMNVEV (reference sequence). CDR3 sequence (DNA): TGTGCCAGCAGTTTAGGGTCTAGCGGAGATACGCAGTATTTT. Translated: CASSLGSSGDTQYF.

This clone was observed a few times. The V and J genes are TRBV3-1 (or the pseudogene TRBV3-2) and TRBJ2-7; 9 nucleotides line up with TRBD1. CDR3 length equals 15 residues. Germline CDR1 reads LGHDT; CDR2 reads YNNKEL (reference sequence). V dropped 1 base and J dropped 3; count of bases not matched to a gene: 4. The DNA for the CDR3 is TGTGCCAGCAGCCAAGCACAGGGGGCTCACTACGAGCAGTACTTC. Translation gives CASSQAQGAHYEQYF.

V usage is TRBV29-1 and J usage is TRBJ1-1; possible D gene TRBD1, 6 bases. The CDR3 extends over 13 amino acids. The ends were cut back, 7 bases at V and 2 bases at J, with 14 bases in the middle. Germline V gene data show CDR1 as SQVTM and CDR2 as ANQGSEA. CDR3 DNA: TGCAGCGCAGGGACGGGGGGCAACACTGAAGCTTTCTTT. This encodes CSAGTGGNTEAFF.

The chain employs TRBV11-2 and TRBJ1-4; D unresolved. CDR3 length equals 15 residues. With 2 bases removed from V and 4 bases from J, the gap between germline ends came to 11 bases. From germline, CDR1 is SGHAT and CDR2 FQNNGV. CDR3 sequence (DNA): TGTGCCAGCAGCTTATTCACGGCGAATAATGAAAAACTGTTTTTT. Amino acids: CASSLFTANNEKLFF.